These T cell receptor beta chains were read from a single sample in a study of shared clonotypes between healthy human individuals. The assay was immunoSEQ multiplex PCR, and TCRdb's table has in-frame clones only and misses some. In the table there are some 480,000 clones, around 79% of which are singletons. The sequenced material came from PBMCs. The source of these receptors is a middle-aged woman in good health. Some clones in this sample may be carry-over from other donors' samples. Both conserved end residues are part of each CDR3. D genes are given only for firm matches. Some rows have no size entry. The others give once, few or many, or a class for an expanded clone.

cdr3_length: 14; j_call: TRBJ2-5; v_call: TRBV7-2; clone_size: -; d_call: -; cdr3_aa: CASSPPPASRTQYF; cdr3_nt: TGTGCCAGCAGCCCCCCACCTGCATCTCGCACCCAGTACTTC
cdr3_length: 13; j_call: TRBJ2-7; v_call: TRBV18; clone_size: once; d_call: TRBD1; cdr3_aa: CASRQGNVYEQYF; cdr3_nt: TGTGCCAGCCGACAGGGGAACGTTTACGAGCAGTACTTC
cdr3_length: 12; j_call: TRBJ1-6; v_call: TRBV11-2; clone_size: -; d_call: -; cdr3_aa: CASSPSNSPLHF; cdr3_nt: TGTGCCAGCAGCCCAAGTAATTCACCCCTCCACTTT
cdr3_length: 18; j_call: TRBJ2-3; v_call: TRBV2; clone_size: many; d_call: TRBD2; cdr3_aa: CASSIRPSGSSGTDTQYF; cdr3_nt: TGTGCCAGCAGTATTCGGCCTAGCGGGAGTTCGGGCACAGATACGCAGTATTTT
cdr3_length: 16; j_call: TRBJ2-5; v_call: TRBV27; clone_size: -; d_call: TRBD1; cdr3_aa: CASSPRGNRGQETQYF; cdr3_nt: TGTGCCAGCAGTCCCCGTGGGAACAGGGGCCAAGAGACCCAGTACTTC
cdr3_length: 15; j_call: TRBJ2-7; v_call: TRBV7-2; clone_size: -; d_call: TRBD2; cdr3_aa: CASSLQAGDSYEQYF; cdr3_nt: TGTGCCAGCAGCCTCCAAGCGGGAGACTCCTACGAGCAGTACTTC
cdr3_length: 16; j_call: TRBJ1-3; v_call: TRBV10-2; clone_size: -; d_call: -; cdr3_aa: CARGAPEGPSGNTIYF; cdr3_nt: TGCGCCAGAGGGGCCCCCGAGGGGCCTTCTGGAAACACCATATATTTT
cdr3_length: 15; j_call: TRBJ2-7; v_call: TRBV27; clone_size: once; d_call: -; cdr3_aa: CASSPLPGGFYEQYF; cdr3_nt: TGTGCCAGCAGTCCGCTTCCGGGGGGCTTTTACGAGCAGTACTTC
cdr3_length: 13; j_call: TRBJ1-2; v_call: TRBV11-1; clone_size: -; d_call: -; cdr3_aa: CASSYRQENGYTF; cdr3_nt: TGTGCCAGCAGCTACAGGCAGGAGAATGGCTACACCTTC
cdr3_length: 15; j_call: TRBJ2-7; v_call: TRBV27; clone_size: -; d_call: TRBD1; cdr3_aa: CASSSWGTGLDEQYF; cdr3_nt: TGTGCCAGCAGTTCCTGGGGGACAGGGCTGGACGAGCAGTACTTC
cdr3_length: 14; j_call: TRBJ2-1; v_call: TRBV9; clone_size: -; d_call: -; cdr3_aa: CASSVGGGYNEQFF; cdr3_nt: TGTGCCAGCAGCGTAGGGGGAGGATACAATGAGCAGTTCTTC
cdr3_length: 14; j_call: TRBJ2-3; v_call: TRBV6-5; clone_size: few; d_call: TRBD1; cdr3_aa: CASRDRSFTDTQYF; cdr3_nt: TGTGCCAGCAGGGACAGGAGCTTCACAGATACGCAGTATTTT
cdr3_length: 13; j_call: TRBJ2-5; v_call: TRBV7-9; clone_size: -; d_call: -; cdr3_aa: CASSQWGGETQYF; cdr3_nt: TGTGCCAGCAGCCAGTGGGGTGGGGAGACCCAGTACTTC
cdr3_length: 16; j_call: TRBJ1-5; v_call: TRBV28; clone_size: once; d_call: -; cdr3_aa: CASSGSGGASNQPQHF; cdr3_nt: TGTGCCAGCAGTGGGTCGGGGGGGGCGAGCAATCAGCCCCAGCATTTT
cdr3_length: 15; j_call: TRBJ1-1; v_call: TRBV5-1; clone_size: -; d_call: -; cdr3_aa: CASSPTPGANTEAFF; cdr3_nt: TGCGCCAGCAGCCCAACCCCTGGGGCGAACACTGAAGCTTTCTTT
cdr3_length: 16; j_call: TRBJ2-3; v_call: TRBV7-6; clone_size: many; d_call: -; cdr3_aa: CASSLGVGRYTDTQYF; cdr3_nt: TGTGCCAGCAGCCTGGGGGTAGGCAGATACACAGATACGCAGTATTTT
cdr3_length: 15; j_call: TRBJ2-1; v_call: TRBV5-4; clone_size: once; d_call: TRBD2; cdr3_aa: CASSSPLAGLSEQFF; cdr3_nt: TGTGCCAGCAGCTCCCCACTAGCGGGCTTAAGTGAGCAGTTCTTC
cdr3_length: 13; j_call: TRBJ1-5; v_call: TRBV29-1; clone_size: many; d_call: -; cdr3_aa: CSVVEQVNQPQHF; cdr3_nt: TGCAGCGTTGTGGAACAGGTCAATCAGCCCCAGCATTTT
cdr3_length: 16; j_call: TRBJ2-5; v_call: TRBV7-3; clone_size: -; d_call: TRBD1; cdr3_aa: CASSLTDRGVGETQYF; cdr3_nt: TGTGCCAGCAGCTTAACCGACAGGGGGGTGGGAGAGACCCAGTACTTC
cdr3_length: 11; j_call: TRBJ1-3; v_call: TRBV6-6; clone_size: once; d_call: -; cdr3_aa: CASSQGNTIYF; cdr3_nt: TGTGCCAGCAGCCAGGGAAACACCATATATTTT
cdr3_length: 16; j_call: TRBJ2-1; v_call: TRBV2; clone_size: -; d_call: TRBD2; cdr3_aa: CASSSRTSGSPNEQFF; cdr3_nt: TGTGCCAGCAGTTCACGGACTAGCGGGAGTCCCAATGAGCAGTTCTTC
cdr3_length: 17; j_call: TRBJ1-2; v_call: TRBV5-1; clone_size: -; d_call: TRBD1; cdr3_aa: CASSLWLGTGANYGYTF; cdr3_nt: TGCGCCAGCAGCTTGTGGTTAGGGACAGGGGCTAACTATGGCTACACCTTC
cdr3_length: 14; j_call: TRBJ2-1; v_call: TRBV10-1; clone_size: -; d_call: -; cdr3_aa: CASSESGSVNEQFF; cdr3_nt: TGCGCCAGCAGTGAGTCTGGTAGCGTCAATGAGCAGTTCTTC
cdr3_length: 13; j_call: TRBJ2-7; v_call: TRBV29-1; clone_size: many; d_call: -; cdr3_aa: CSVVGQGYYEQYF; cdr3_nt: TGCAGCGTTGTAGGGCAGGGTTACTACGAGCAGTACTTC
cdr3_length: 12; j_call: TRBJ1-1; v_call: TRBV6-5; clone_size: -; d_call: TRBD1; cdr3_aa: CASTGGNTEAFF; cdr3_nt: TGTGCCAGCACAGGGGGAAACACTGAAGCTTTCTTT
cdr3_length: 13; j_call: TRBJ1-1; v_call: TRBV30; clone_size: -; d_call: -; cdr3_aa: CAWSKDRNTEAFF; cdr3_nt: TGTGCCTGGAGTAAAGACAGGAACACTGAAGCTTTCTTT
cdr3_length: 14; j_call: TRBJ2-1; v_call: TRBV28; clone_size: -; d_call: -; cdr3_aa: CASSPPGRYNEQFF; cdr3_nt: TGTGCCAGCAGTCCTCCGGGACGATACAATGAGCAGTTCTTC
cdr3_length: 13; j_call: TRBJ2-1; v_call: TRBV12-5; clone_size: -; d_call: -; cdr3_aa: CASGRASYNEQFF; cdr3_nt: TGTGCTAGTGGACGGGCCTCCTACAATGAGCAGTTCTTC
cdr3_length: 15; j_call: TRBJ2-5; v_call: TRBV9; clone_size: -; d_call: TRBD1; cdr3_aa: CASSPDRVVLETQYF; cdr3_nt: TGTGCCAGCAGTCCGGACAGGGTAGTATTGGAGACCCAGTACTTC
cdr3_length: 13; j_call: TRBJ1-1; v_call: TRBV11-3; clone_size: few; d_call: -; cdr3_aa: CASSLYRNTEAFF; cdr3_nt: TGTGCCAGCAGCTTATATCGGAACACTGAAGCTTTCTTT
cdr3_length: 18; j_call: TRBJ2-1; v_call: TRBV11-2; clone_size: once; d_call: TRBD2; cdr3_aa: CASSTQGGRAGSYNEQFF; cdr3_nt: TGTGCCAGCAGCACGCAGGGCGGGAGGGCCGGGTCCTACAATGAGCAGTTCTTC
cdr3_length: 12; j_call: TRBJ2-5; v_call: TRBV29-1; clone_size: -; d_call: -; cdr3_aa: CSVDSGGETQYF; cdr3_nt: TGCAGCGTTGACTCTGGAGGGGAGACCCAGTACTTC
cdr3_length: 17; j_call: TRBJ2-7; v_call: TRBV28; clone_size: few; d_call: TRBD1; cdr3_aa: CASSTGSGQLSSYEQYF; cdr3_nt: TGTGCCAGCAGTACGGGATCGGGACAGCTCAGCTCCTACGAGCAGTACTTC
cdr3_length: 14; j_call: TRBJ2-2; v_call: TRBV5-1; clone_size: -; d_call: -; cdr3_aa: CASSLRPGLPGVFF; cdr3_nt: TGCGCCAGCAGCTTACGGCCCGGACTACCTGGGGTGTTTTTT
cdr3_length: 13; j_call: TRBJ1-1; v_call: TRBV30; clone_size: few; d_call: -; cdr3_aa: CAWSVRITAEAFF; cdr3_nt: TGTGCCTGGAGTGTTAGGATAACAGCAGAAGCTTTCTTT
cdr3_length: 16; j_call: TRBJ2-7; v_call: TRBV18; clone_size: -; d_call: -; cdr3_aa: CASSPRGVSGGYEQYF; cdr3_nt: TGTGCCAGCTCACCCCGCGGGGTCTCAGGGGGGTACGAGCAGTACTTC
cdr3_length: 16; j_call: TRBJ2-5; v_call: TRBV7-9; clone_size: -; d_call: TRBD2; cdr3_aa: CASSLGLAGDGETQYF; cdr3_nt: TGTGCCAGCAGCTTGGGCCTAGCGGGAGATGGAGAGACCCAGTACTTC
cdr3_length: 13; j_call: TRBJ2-7; v_call: TRBV30; clone_size: -; d_call: -; cdr3_aa: CAWSVQRGSEQYF; cdr3_nt: TGTGCCTGGAGTGTACAAAGGGGGAGCGAGCAGTACTTC
cdr3_length: 17; j_call: TRBJ1-3; v_call: TRBV7-8; clone_size: -; d_call: TRBD1; cdr3_aa: CASSLKGQKLSGNTIYF; cdr3_nt: TGTGCCAGCAGCTTAAAGGGACAGAAGCTTTCTGGAAACACCATATATTTT
cdr3_length: 13; j_call: TRBJ2-7; v_call: TRBV11-2; clone_size: -; d_call: -; cdr3_aa: CASSGGPTYEQYF; cdr3_nt: TGTGCCAGCAGCGGGGGGCCGACCTACGAGCAGTACTTC
cdr3_length: 14; j_call: TRBJ1-2; v_call: TRBV5-1; clone_size: -; d_call: -; cdr3_aa: CASSLETPSYGYTF; cdr3_nt: TGCGCCAGCAGCTTGGAAACGCCTAGCTATGGCTACACCTTC
cdr3_length: 13; j_call: TRBJ2-7; v_call: TRBV6-5; clone_size: -; d_call: -; cdr3_aa: CASKGGTPYEQYF; cdr3_nt: TGTGCCAGCAAGGGCGGCACACCCTACGAGCAGTACTTC
cdr3_length: 14; j_call: TRBJ2-7; v_call: TRBV5-6; clone_size: few; d_call: TRBD2; cdr3_aa: CASSDAGTSDEQYF; cdr3_nt: TGTGCCAGCAGCGACGCCGGGACTAGCGACGAGCAGTACTTC
cdr3_length: 16; j_call: TRBJ2-1; v_call: TRBV5-1; clone_size: -; d_call: TRBD2; cdr3_aa: CASSSRPGLDYNEQFF; cdr3_nt: TGCGCCAGCAGCTCAAGACCGGGACTAGACTACAATGAGCAGTTCTTC